The clone carrying this TCR beta chain was detected once. TCRdb's copy holds only in-frame clones and misses some; the assay was immunoSEQ multiplex PCR. The sample yields roughly 700,000 clones, 80% to 90% seen once. The data were obtained in a study of blood T cell repertoires in COVID-19. V lost 3 bases, J lost 4 bases, and 5 bases stayed unmatched. Germline V lookup: CDR1 SEHNR, CDR2 FQNEAQ (reference sequence). This CDR3 spans 14 amino acids. V and J are TRBV7-9 and TRBJ1-1; 7 bases align to TRBD1. Sequencing was done on a sample of peripheral blood. The clonotype was recovered from a woman between 18 and 30 years old with acute or convalescent COVID-19. CDR3 sequence (DNA): TGTGCCAGCAGCTTGCCGACAGGGATCACTGAAGCTTTCTTT. Translation gives CASSLPTGITEAFF. The whole variable domain, filled in from reference TRBV7-9 and TRBJ1-1, reads DTGVSQNPRHKITKRGQNVTFRCDPISEHNRLYWYRQTLGQGPEFLTYFQNEAQLEKSRLLSDRFSAERPKGSFSTLEIQRTEQGDSAMYLCASSLPTGITEAFFGQGTRLTVV.